The 30 T cell receptor beta chains listed next were all sequenced from one sample in a study of T cells after yellow fever vaccination. TCRdb re-called the 5' RACE reads through MiXCR, storing one row per CDR3 protein. The sample comprises about 260,000 distinct CDR3 sequences, around 13% of which are singletons, and roughly 0.5% rests with the top ten. The input for sequencing was CD4+ T cells sorted from PBMCs, taken 45 days after the yellow fever booster vaccination. The receptors here all came from a man younger than 45 who received the YFV17D yellow fever vaccine.

This clonotype has a handful of counts. The V and J genes are TRBV6-5 and TRBJ2-7; TRBD1 is a possible D gene (6 bases). Germline CDR1 is MNHEY and CDR2 is SVGAGI. V lost 2 bases and J lost 4, with 9 bases in between. This CDR3 region has 13 residues. CDR3 coding DNA: TGTGCCAGCAGTTACCGGGACAAATACGAGCAGTACTTC. Translating it yields CASSYRDKYEQYF.

This clonotype was counted many times. The rearrangement joins TRBV7-2 to TRBJ2-3; D unclear. V lost 1 base and J lost 7, with 12 bases in between. Germline CDR1 and CDR2: SGHTA and FQGNSA. The CDR3 extends over 14 amino acids. The CDR3 sequence: CASSLGDRRYTQYF. As DNA, the CDR3 is TGTGCCAGCAGCTTAGGAGATAGAAGATATACGCAGTATTTT.

This clonotype was counted between two and nine times. DNA for the CDR3: TGCAGTGCTAGTAGACTCCAAGAGACCCAGTACTTC. Its protein is CSASRLQETQYF. The chain carries TRBV20-1 and TRBJ2-5, with no clear D. V lost 3 bases and J lost 1, with 6 bases in between. CDR3 length: 12 residues. Per the germline V gene, CDR1 is DFQATT and CDR2 is SNEGSKA (reference sequence).

This clonotype was counted only a few times. This sequence joins TRBV29-1 and TRBJ2-7; D is ambiguous. CDR3 length: 12 residues. V was trimmed by 6 bases and J by 0 bases, leaving 9 bases between them. Germline V lookup: CDR1 SQVTM, CDR2 ANQGSEA. Here the CDR3 reads CSVTVSSYEQYF. The CDR3 coding sequence is TGCAGCGTAACAGTGAGCTCCTACGAGCAGTACTTC.

The chain joins TRBV7-2 to TRBJ2-5, with 7 bases that match TRBD2. Unmatched junction bases numbered 7, after V lost 5 bases and J lost 1 base. The germline V gene encodes CDR1 SGHTA and CDR2 FQGNSA. This CDR3 region has 15 residues. Here the CDR3 DNA reads TGTGCCAGCAGCACGTGGGGGGGGTTCCAAGAGACCCAGTACTTC. The encoded protein is CASSTWGGFQETQYF.

In its sample, this clonotype was seen a few times. The chain employs TRBV12-3 or TRBV12-4 and TRBJ1-4; D is unresolved. The CDR3 is 13 amino acids. Trimming shortened V by 5 bases and J by 10 bases, and 14 bases separated the two germline ends. The chain's CDR3 is CASSPPPKSKLFF. The CDR3 bases are TGTGCCAGCAGTCCCCCTCCCAAATCAAAACTGTTTTTT.

This clonotype has only a few counts. The chain combines TRBV24-1 with TRBJ2-5; possible D gene TRBD2, 6 bases. The V gene's germline CDR1 is KGHDR and CDR2 SFDVKD. This CDR3 contains 12 residues. V lost 6 bases, J lost 2 bases, and 6 bases lay in between. The CDR3 coding sequence is TGTGCCACCAGTCGGGGGCAAGAGACCCAGTACTTC. Translation gives CATSRGQETQYF.

This clonotype showed up just once. The chain has TRBV18 and TRBJ2-7; 11 bases line up with TRBD2. The CDR3 consists of 16 residues. Germline V gene sequence: CDR1 KGHSH, CDR2 LQKENI. The J segment lost 1 base and the V segment lost 4 bases, leaving 6 bases of the junction unmatched. CDR3 nucleotide sequence: TGTGCCAGCTCACTACAGACTAGCGGGATTTCCTACGAGCAGTACTTC. Residues: CASSLQTSGISYEQYF.

The CDR3: CATGLAGSYEQYF. For the CDR3, the DNA is TGTGCCACCGGACTAGCGGGAAGCTACGAGCAGTACTTC. The rearrangement uses TRBV27 and TRBJ2-7, with 12 nucleotides matching TRBD2. With 10 bases clipped from V and 3 bases from J, the junction kept 4 bases outside the gene matches. Germline lookup yields CDR1 MNHEY and CDR2 SMNVEV (reference sequence). The CDR3 covers 13 residues.

This clonotype was recorded at least ten times. The gene calls are TRBV29-1 and TRBJ1-2, with 7 bases identical to TRBD1. The germline CDR1 and CDR2 sequences are SQVTM and ANQGSEA. The V segment lost 7 bases and the J segment 6 bases; nucleotides outside the gene matches: 5. This CDR3 has 11 amino acids. Here the CDR3 DNA reads TGCAGCGCCACAGGGGCCCATGGCTACACCTTC. It codes for CSATGAHGYTF.

This clonotype occurred many times. V and J are TRBV7-9 and TRBJ1-1, with D unresolved. Trimming cost V 2 bases and J 4 bases, with 8 bases left between them. Germline-derived CDR1 and CDR2 are SEHNR and FQNEAQ (reference sequence). The CDR3 is 13 amino acids. The CDR3 is CASSLFRGTEAFF. The CDR3 region has the DNA TGTGCCAGCAGCTTATTCCGTGGCACTGAAGCTTTCTTT.

V usage is TRBV20-1 and J usage is TRBJ2-5; 11 nucleotides align to TRBD2. V trimming: 6 bases; J trimming: 7 bases; junction bases outside the gene matches: 25. This CDR3 comprises 19 residues. Germline CDR1 DFQATT, CDR2 SNEGSKA (reference sequence). The CDR3 region is CSATLGGARVAGGFATQYF. CDR3 DNA sequence: TGCAGTGCCACTCTAGGGGGGGCGAGAGTAGCGGGAGGGTTCGCGACCCAGTACTTC.

This clonotype was found a few times. The genes are TRBV20-1 and TRBJ2-5; 9 nucleotides align to TRBD2. CDR1 is DFQATT and CDR2 is SNEGSKA in the germline V gene (reference sequence). CDR3 length equals 15 residues. V lost 2 bases to trimming and J lost 0 bases; unmatched junction nucleotides: 4. The CDR3 here is CSARRASGDQETQYF. The CDR3 DNA follows: TGCAGTGCTAGAAGGGCTAGCGGGGACCAAGAGACCCAGTACTTC.

This clonotype was counted only a few times. The chain employs TRBV3-1 and TRBJ2-5; 10 bases fit TRBD1. With V trimmed by 3 bases and J by 5 bases, 9 bases remained unmatched. In germline, CDR1 is LGHDT, CDR2 YNNKEL (reference sequence). The CDR3 is 16 amino acids. CDR3 sequence: CASSQAAGTGAETQYF. The CDR3 DNA sequence: TGTGCCAGCAGCCAGGCAGCCGGGACAGGGGCGGAGACCCAGTACTTC.

The chain is built from TRBV30 and TRBJ2-2, with D possibly being TRBD2 (6 bases). The germline V and J ends were trimmed by 0 bases and 4 bases, with 12 bases remaining between them. CDR3 length: 15 amino acids. CDR1 and CDR2 (germline): GTSNPN, SVGIG (reference sequence). In DNA form, the CDR3 reads TGTGCCTGGAGTGTGGCAATAGCGGTCACCGGGGAGCTGTTTTTT. It yields the protein CAWSVAIAVTGELFF. Full variable domain (missing parts from reference TRBV30 and TRBJ2-2): SQTIHQWPATLVQPVGSPLSLECTVEGTSNPNLYWYRQAAGRGLQLLFYSVGIGQISSEVPQNLSASRPQDRQFILSSKKLLLSDSGFYLCAWSVAIAVTGELFFGEGSRLTVL.

V gene TRBV5-6 combines with J gene TRBJ2-1; D may be TRBD1 or TRBD2 (6 bases each). Germline lookup yields CDR1 SGHDT and CDR2 YYEEEE. The length of the CDR3 is 15 residues. V was trimmed by 3 bases and J by 11 bases, leaving 21 bases between them. CDR3 bases: TGTGCCAGCAGCTGGCGGACGGGGGCCTTCCAACAGCAGTTCTTC. It specifies CASSWRTGAFQQQFF.

This clonotype was detected only a few times. This rearrangement joins TRBV6-2 or TRBV6-3 to TRBJ2-6; D tentatively fits TRBD1 or TRBD2 (5 bases each). The CDR3 covers 17 residues. The germline V and J ends were trimmed by 2 bases and 0 bases, with 11 bases remaining between them. CDR1 MNHEY and CDR2 SVGEGT come from the germline V gene. DNA of the CDR3: TGTGCCAGCAGTTACGGTCTGGGGGTCTCTGGGGCCAACGTCCTGACTTTC. Translated, it gives CASSYGLGVSGANVLTF.

V usage is TRBV20-1 and J usage is TRBJ2-7; 8 nucleotides agree with TRBD2. The CDR3 has 14 amino acids. Germline lookup yields CDR1 DFQATT and CDR2 SNEGSKA (reference sequence). The CDR3 spells CSAPDGRGSYEQYF. The CDR3 nucleotides are TGCAGCGCACCGGACGGGAGGGGATCCTACGAGCAGTACTTC.

The chain couples TRBV5-4 to TRBJ2-3; 9 bases map to TRBD1. V shed 4 bases and J 4 bases; nucleotides not matched to a gene: 7. CDR1 SGHNT and CDR2 YYREEE come from the germline V gene (reference sequence). This CDR3 comprises 15 residues. In DNA, the CDR3 is TGTGCCAGCAGCCCCGGGGGACAGGGTGCAGATACGCAGTATTTT. Translated, it gives CASSPGGQGADTQYF.

This clonotype occurred a few times. The chain recombines TRBV6-5 with TRBJ1-2, with a tentative D call TRBD1 (5 bases). The germline V and J ends were trimmed by 7 bases and 10 bases, with 13 bases remaining between them. The CDR3 has 11 residues. Germline-derived CDR1 and CDR2 are MNHEY and SVGAGI. The chain's CDR3 is CASTRGGVYTF. The CDR3 nucleotides are TGTGCCAGCACGCGGGGCGGAGTCTACACCTTC.

This clonotype was seen a handful of times. The rearrangement links TRBV5-1 to TRBJ2-3; D could derive from TRBD1 or TRBD2 (5 bases each). Germline V CDR1 and CDR2: SGHRS, YFSETQ. Trimming pared 3 bases from V and 4 bases from J, leaving 15 bases between. The CDR3 is 15 amino acids. The CDR3 loop reads CASSSRGSRADTQYF. In DNA, the CDR3 is TGCGCCAGCAGCTCTCGGGGCTCGAGGGCAGATACGCAGTATTTT.

This clonotype showed up just a few times. The chain carries TRBV18 and TRBJ1-5; TRBD1 matches 7 bases. The CDR3 is made up of 15 amino acids. V trimming: 4 bases; J trimming: 1 base; junction bases outside the gene matches: 4. Germline V gene sequence: CDR1 KGHSH, CDR2 LQKENI. CDR3 bases: TGTGCCAGCTCACGACAGGGTGTAAGCAATCAGCCCCAGCATTTT. Translation: CASSRQGVSNQPQHF.

In regard to this clonotype: At one end the junction does not follow the germline gene, possibly because of a read error. The V and J genes are TRBV7-9 and TRBJ2-1; 8 bases are a match to TRBD2. CDR3 size: 16 residues. CDR1 and CDR2 from the germline V gene are SEHNR and FQNEAQ (reference sequence). CDR3 sequence reads: CASSSRSGSSYNEQIF. CDR3 in DNA: TGTGCCAGCAGCTCACGGAGCGGGAGCTCCTACAATGAGCAGATCTTC.

Many counts were recorded for this clonotype. The genes are TRBV5-1 and TRBJ2-7; D possibly corresponds to TRBD2 (6 bases). The ends were cut back, 2 bases at V and 0 bases at J, with 12 bases in the middle. CDR3 length: 15 amino acids. Germline values: CDR1 SGHRS, CDR2 YFSETQ. The CDR3 here is CASSFGAGSSYEQYF. As DNA, the CDR3 is TGCGCCAGCAGCTTTGGGGCGGGATCCTCCTACGAGCAGTACTTC.

In this sample, this clonotype turned up a few times. J is TRBJ1-2 and V is TRBV20-1, with 7 nucleotides matching TRBD1. The CDR3 runs 12 residues. Looked up from germline, CDR1 is DFQATT and CDR2 is SNEGSKA (reference sequence). CDR3 in DNA: TGCAGCGTTACAGGGGTTCGGCAAGGCTACACCTTC. Protein sequence: CSVTGVRQGYTF.

This clonotype was seen more than once but under ten times. This chain links TRBV28 with TRBJ2-5; D ambiguous. CDR3 size: 14 residues. V dropped 7 bases and J dropped 4 bases, with 16 bases sitting between them. CDR1 and CDR2 (germline): MDHEN, SYDVKM. CDR3: CASMTAGVIETQYF. The CDR3 DNA reads TGTGCCAGCATGACGGCTGGGGTCATAGAGACCCAGTACTTC.

This clonotype was counted a few times. V is TRBV9 and J is TRBJ2-1; 9 bases fit TRBD1. Per germline, CDR1 SGDLS and CDR2 YYNGEE. This CDR3 contains 16 residues. The ends lost 0 bases at V and 9 bases at J; junction bases unmatched: 10. The CDR3 nucleotides are TGTGCCAGCAGCGTAGGTGGGGACAGGGCTGGGGGTGAGCAGTTCTTC. Its protein product is CASSVGGDRAGGEQFF. The variable domain in full, completed from reference TRBV9 and TRBJ2-1, reads DSGVTQTPKHLITATGQRVTLRCSPRSGDLSVYWYQQSLDQGLQFLIQYYNGEERAKGNILERFSAQQFPDLHSELNLSSLELGDSALYFCASSVGGDRAGGEQFFGPGTRLTVL.

This chain connects TRBV6-2 or TRBV6-3 to TRBJ2-1, with 7 bases identical to TRBD2. In germline, CDR1 is MNHEY, CDR2 SVGEGT. CDR3 length equals 17 residues. The trim removed 4 bases at V and 0 bases at J, leaving 9 bases unmatched. The CDR3 DNA sequence: TGTGCCAGCAGTTTTGTGGCTAGCGGATACTCCTACAATGAGCAGTTCTTC. Encoded protein: CASSFVASGYSYNEQFF.

This clonotype was detected many times. The chain couples TRBV10-3 to TRBJ2-7, with TRBD1 matching 8 bases. Losses at the gene ends were 2 bases for V and 2 bases for J; bases not matched to a gene: 2. Germline V gives CDR1 ENHRY, CDR2 SYGVKD. There are 14 residues in the CDR3. The CDR3 nucleotides read TGTGCCATCAGTGAGGCGACAGGGGCCTACGAGCAGTACTTC. It specifies CAISEATGAYEQYF.

The rearrangement links TRBV20-1 to TRBJ2-1, with TRBD2 matching over 9 bases. Germline CDR1 reads DFQATT; CDR2 reads SNEGSKA (reference sequence). CDR3 length equals 16 residues. V was clipped by 5 bases and J by 4 bases; unmatched bases: 12. In DNA form, the CDR3 reads TGCAGTGCTCAACCCGGGGGTAGCGGGAGATACAATGAGCAGTTCTTC. This sequence encodes CSAQPGGSGRYNEQFF.